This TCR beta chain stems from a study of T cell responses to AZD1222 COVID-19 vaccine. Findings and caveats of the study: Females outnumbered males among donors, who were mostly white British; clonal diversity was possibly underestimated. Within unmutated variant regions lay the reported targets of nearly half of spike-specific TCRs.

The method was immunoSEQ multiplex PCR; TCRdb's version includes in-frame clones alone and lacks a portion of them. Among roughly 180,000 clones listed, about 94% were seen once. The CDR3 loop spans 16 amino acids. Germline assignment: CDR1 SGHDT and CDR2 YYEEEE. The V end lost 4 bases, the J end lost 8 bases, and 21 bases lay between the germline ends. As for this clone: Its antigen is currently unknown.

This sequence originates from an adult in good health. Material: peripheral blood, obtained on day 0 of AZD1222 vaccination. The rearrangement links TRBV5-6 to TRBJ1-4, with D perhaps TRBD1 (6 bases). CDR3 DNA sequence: TGTGCCAGCAGCACTGGAATGGGGGGCTCAGGGGAAAAACTGTTTTTT. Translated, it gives CASSTGMGGSGEKLFF.